The following is a TCR beta chain sequence with its context. The entry originates in a study of blood T cell repertoires in COVID-19. In the authors' workflow: Amplification with reference gene primers provided the estimates of nucleated cell counts. Using immunoSEQ multiplex PCR, the repertoire was profiled, and TCRdb retains in-frame clones only, with some absent. The D gene and trimming were derived from the DNA, and the V and J assignments and clone size from that table. The sample lists roughly 130,000 clones, around 90% seen once, with roughly a tenth in the top ten. Deletions cut 5 bases from V and 0 bases from J, with 8 bases between. The CDR3 is 13 residues long. CDR1 is SNHLY, CDR2 FYNNEI, per germline.

The chain combines TRBV2 with TRBJ2-7; D may be TRBD1 (6 bases). Sequenced material: peripheral blood. The TCR sequence derives from a man aged 55 to 70 with active or convalescent COVID-19. The CDR3 here is CASSRDTSYEQYF. The DNA of the CDR3 is TGTGCCAGCAGTCGGGACACCTCCTACGAGCAGTACTTC.